This TCR beta chain was documented in a study of shared clonotypes between healthy human individuals. This clone was detected only once. Its specificity is unknown. Study results and limitations: Large depth notwithstanding, sorted-subset sequencing proved incomplete by rarefaction. Estimated richness was generally greater in naive than memory subsets. Between a handful of donors, naive CD4 clonotypes were shared at a level of about 5%.

Naive CD8 cells lacked CD45RO and underwent positive selection for CCR7, leaving out terminally differentiated effector memory CD45RA+ cells. Trimming took 0 bases from V and 5 from J, leaving 11 bases between them. This CDR3 contains 15 residues. Germline V CDR1 and CDR2: SGHRS, YFSETQ. Profiling relied on immunoSEQ multiplex PCR, and the TCRdb table lists in-frame clones only, not all of them. The top ten hold 0.3% of the sample, which has roughly 600,000 clones, 95% to 98% seen once. The J gene is TRBJ2-2, the V gene TRBV5-1, with D possibly being TRBD1 (6 bases). Input material: naive CD8+ T cells sorted from blood. The source is a man aged 25 to 45 in good health. CDR3 sequence (DNA): TGCGCCAGCAGCTTGGAAGGACAGAAGACCGGGGAGCTGTTTTTT. This translates into CASSLEGQKTGELFF.